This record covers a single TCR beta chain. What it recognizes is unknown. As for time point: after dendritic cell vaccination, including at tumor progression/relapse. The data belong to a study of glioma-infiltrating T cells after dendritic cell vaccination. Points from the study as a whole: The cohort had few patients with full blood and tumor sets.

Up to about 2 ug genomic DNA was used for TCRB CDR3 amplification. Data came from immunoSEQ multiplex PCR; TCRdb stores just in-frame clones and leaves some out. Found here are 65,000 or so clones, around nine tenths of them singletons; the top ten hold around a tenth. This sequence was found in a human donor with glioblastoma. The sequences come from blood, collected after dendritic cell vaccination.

In nucleotides, the CDR3 is TGTGCCAGCAGACGGGACAGGGGGCGGAACACTGAAGCTTTCTTT. This sequence encodes CASRRDRGRNTEAFF. The gene calls are TRBV7-2 and TRBJ1-1, with 12 bases fitting TRBD1. Per the germline V gene, CDR1 is SGHTA and CDR2 is FQGNSA. This CDR3 is built from 15 residues. The V and J ends lost 6 bases and 1 base, in that order; junction bases with no gene match: 3.